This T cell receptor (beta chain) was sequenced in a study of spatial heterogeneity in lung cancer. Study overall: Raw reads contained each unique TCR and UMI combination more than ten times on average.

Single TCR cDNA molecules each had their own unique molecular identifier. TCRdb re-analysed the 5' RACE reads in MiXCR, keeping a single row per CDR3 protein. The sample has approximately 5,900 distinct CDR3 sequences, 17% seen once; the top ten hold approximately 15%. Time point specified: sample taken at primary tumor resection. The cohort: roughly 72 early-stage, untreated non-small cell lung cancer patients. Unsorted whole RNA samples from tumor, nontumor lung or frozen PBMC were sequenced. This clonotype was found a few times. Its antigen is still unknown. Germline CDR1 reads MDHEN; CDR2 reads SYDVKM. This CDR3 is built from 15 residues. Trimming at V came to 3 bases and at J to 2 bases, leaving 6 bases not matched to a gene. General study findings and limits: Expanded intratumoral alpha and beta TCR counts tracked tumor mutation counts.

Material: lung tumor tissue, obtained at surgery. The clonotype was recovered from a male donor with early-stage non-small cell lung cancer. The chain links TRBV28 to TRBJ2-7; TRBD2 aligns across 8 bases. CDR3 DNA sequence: TGTGCCAGCAGTTTCTCCTGGGGACTAGCCTACGAGCAGTACTTC. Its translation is CASSFSWGLAYEQYF.